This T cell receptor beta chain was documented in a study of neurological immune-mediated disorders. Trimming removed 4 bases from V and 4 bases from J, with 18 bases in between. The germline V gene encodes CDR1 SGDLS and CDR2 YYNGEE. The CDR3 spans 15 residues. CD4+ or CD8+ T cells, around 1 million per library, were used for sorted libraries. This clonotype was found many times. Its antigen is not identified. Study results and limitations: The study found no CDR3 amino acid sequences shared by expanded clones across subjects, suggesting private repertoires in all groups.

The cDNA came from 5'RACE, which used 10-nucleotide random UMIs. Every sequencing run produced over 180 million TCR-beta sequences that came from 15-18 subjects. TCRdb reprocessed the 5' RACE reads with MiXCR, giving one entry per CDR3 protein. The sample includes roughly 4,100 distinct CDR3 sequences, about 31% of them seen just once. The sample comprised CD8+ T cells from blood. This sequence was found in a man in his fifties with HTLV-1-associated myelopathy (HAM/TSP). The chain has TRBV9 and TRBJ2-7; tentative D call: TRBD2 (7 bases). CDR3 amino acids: CASSLGPGGQYEQYF. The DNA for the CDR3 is TGTGCCAGCAGCTTAGGGCCGGGGGGCCAGTACGAGCAGTACTTC.